This T cell receptor beta chain was profiled in a study of T cell clonality in common variable immunodeficiency. CDR3 length equals 14 residues. The V gene's germline CDR1 is SEHNR and CDR2 FQNEAQ (reference sequence). The V gene end was trimmed by 3 bases and the J gene end by 6 bases; junction bases not matched to a gene: 5. Assay used: immunoSEQ multiplex PCR; TCRdb lists only in-frame clones, some missing. Observed in the sample are some 54,000 clones, none of them singletons. This clone was recorded many times. With the read ending 3 residues before the CDR3 end, the germline J gene is used to fill in that end.

This chain connects TRBV7-9 to TRBJ2-7; 10 bases are a match to TRBD1. This sequence was found in a person aged 18 to 75 in good health. Material for sequencing was peripheral blood mononuclear cells. The sequenced part of the CDR3 DNA is TGTGCCAGCAGCTTCGGGACAGGGGCCCGCGAG. Translation: CASSFGTGARE. The CDR3, in full, reads CASSFGTGAREQYF.